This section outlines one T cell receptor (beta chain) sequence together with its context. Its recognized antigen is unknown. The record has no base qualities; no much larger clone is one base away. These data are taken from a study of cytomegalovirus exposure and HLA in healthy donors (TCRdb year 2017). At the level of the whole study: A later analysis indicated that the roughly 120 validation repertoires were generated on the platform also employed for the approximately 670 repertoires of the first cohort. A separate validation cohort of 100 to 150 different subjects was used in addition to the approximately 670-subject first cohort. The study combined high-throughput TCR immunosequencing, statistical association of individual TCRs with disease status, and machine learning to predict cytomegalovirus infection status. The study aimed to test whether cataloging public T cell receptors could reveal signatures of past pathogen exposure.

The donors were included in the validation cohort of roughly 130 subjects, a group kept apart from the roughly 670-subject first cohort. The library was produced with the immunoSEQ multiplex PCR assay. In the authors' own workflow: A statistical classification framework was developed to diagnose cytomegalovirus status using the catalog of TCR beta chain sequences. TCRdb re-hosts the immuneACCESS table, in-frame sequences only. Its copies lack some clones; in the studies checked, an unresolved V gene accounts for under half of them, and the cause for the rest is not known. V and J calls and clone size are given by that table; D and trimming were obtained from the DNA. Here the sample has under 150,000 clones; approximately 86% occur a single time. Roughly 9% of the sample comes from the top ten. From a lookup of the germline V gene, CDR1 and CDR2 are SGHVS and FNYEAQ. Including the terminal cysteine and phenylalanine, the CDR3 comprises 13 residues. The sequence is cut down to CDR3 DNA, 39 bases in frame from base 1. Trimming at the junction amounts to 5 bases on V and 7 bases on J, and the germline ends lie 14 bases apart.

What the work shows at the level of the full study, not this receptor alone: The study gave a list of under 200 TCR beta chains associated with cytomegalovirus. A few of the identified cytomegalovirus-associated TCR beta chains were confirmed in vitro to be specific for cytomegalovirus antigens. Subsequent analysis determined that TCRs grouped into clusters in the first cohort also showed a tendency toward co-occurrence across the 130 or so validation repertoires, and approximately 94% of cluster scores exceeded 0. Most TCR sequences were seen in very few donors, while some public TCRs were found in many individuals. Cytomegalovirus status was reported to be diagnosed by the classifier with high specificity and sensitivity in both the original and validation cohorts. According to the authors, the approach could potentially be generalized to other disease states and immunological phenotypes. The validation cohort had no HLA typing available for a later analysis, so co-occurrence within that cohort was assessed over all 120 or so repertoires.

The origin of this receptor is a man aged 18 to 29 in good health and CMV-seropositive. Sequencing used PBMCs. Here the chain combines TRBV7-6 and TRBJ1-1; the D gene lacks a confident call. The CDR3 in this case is CASSPQPLSEAFF. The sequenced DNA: TGTGCCAGCAGCCCCCAACCGTTGAGTGAAGCTTTCTTT.